These 29 T cell receptor beta chains originate from one sample sequenced in a study of shared clonotypes between healthy human individuals. Assay: immunoSEQ multiplex PCR; the TCRdb copy retains only in-frame clones and omits some. The sample yields 2 million to 2.5 million clones, around 93% seen once. Sequencing was performed on naive CD4+ T cells from PBMCs. Subset: CD45RA+ positively selected. The receptors stem from a man between 18 and 35 years old in good health. Some clones in this sample may be carry-over from other donors' samples.

The chain is built from TRBV5-1 and TRBJ1-2; possibly TRBD1 for D (6 bases). Germline V CDR1 and CDR2: SGHRS, YFSETQ. With 1 base removed from V and 3 bases from J, the gap between germline ends came to 16 bases. The CDR3 loop spans 16 amino acids. In nucleotides, the CDR3 is TGCGCCAGCAGCTTGCCAGAGGGGGGGCGCGACTATGGCTACACCTTC. This gives the protein CASSLPEGGRDYGYTF.

The chain links TRBV4-1 to TRBJ2-1; TRBD2 is a possible D gene (5 bases). This CDR3 is 17 amino acids long. V was cut by 4 bases and J by 4 bases, with 20 bases left in between. CDR1 is MGHRA and CDR2 is YSYEKL in the germline V gene. CDR3 sequence reads: CASSPAKAADSYNEQFF. In DNA form, the CDR3 reads TGCGCCAGCAGCCCTGCTAAAGCGGCCGATTCATACAATGAGCAGTTCTTC.

This chain links TRBV25-1 with TRBJ2-5, with TRBD1 matching 7 bases. The CDR3 is 17 residues long. V lost 0 bases and J lost 5; bases outside the gene matches: 12. The germline CDR1 and CDR2 sequences are MGHDK and SYGVNS. In DNA, the CDR3 is TGTGCCAGCAGTGAATATAGCCTGGACAGGCTAGGGGAGACCCAGTACTTC. As protein: CASSEYSLDRLGETQYF.

This chain connects TRBV21-1 to TRBJ2-3. TRBV21-1 is flagged as a pseudogene. The CDR3 extends over 11 amino acids. The chain's CDR3 is CAGILTDTQYF. CDR3 nucleotide sequence: TGTGCCGGAATACTCACAGATACGCAGTATTTT.

The chain combines TRBV11-2 with TRBJ2-7; tentative D call: TRBD2 (5 bases). The CDR3 covers 15 residues. CDR1 and CDR2 (germline): SGHAT, FQNNGV. Trimming pared 3 bases from V and 1 base from J, leaving 13 bases between. The CDR3 coding sequence is TGTGCCAGCAGCTTCACACTAGAGCGGTCCTACGAGCAGTACTTC. Residues: CASSFTLERSYEQYF.

The chain uses TRBV29-1 and TRBJ2-5; D possibly corresponds to TRBD1 (6 bases). This CDR3 contains 14 residues. Germline-derived CDR1 and CDR2 are SQVTM and ANQGSEA. The germline V and J ends were trimmed by 4 bases and 2 bases, with 14 bases remaining between them. The CDR3 sequence: CSVVGTNVQETQYF. The CDR3 bases are TGCAGCGTTGTCGGGACAAACGTTCAAGAGACCCAGTACTTC.

The chain carries TRBV28 and TRBJ2-1; TRBD1 matches at 8 bases. V was pared by 1 base and J by 7 bases, with 15 bases of the junction left unmatched. The CDR3 totals 18 residues. Germline V CDR1 and CDR2: MDHEN, SYDVKM. This CDR3 reads CASSLSFSRDRGWNEQFF. DNA of the CDR3: TGTGCCAGCAGTTTATCCTTTTCGCGAGACAGGGGTTGGAATGAGCAGTTCTTC.

V and J are TRBV6-1 and TRBJ2-3; D unclear. The CDR3 is 19 residues long. The V and J ends lost 0 bases and 0 bases respectively, with 19 bases between them. Germline V CDR1 and CDR2: MNHNS, SASEGT. The CDR3 sequence is CASSEASEVALASTDTQYF. In nucleotides, the CDR3 is TGTGCCAGCAGTGAAGCAAGCGAGGTCGCGCTTGCTAGCACAGATACGCAGTATTTT.

V and J are TRBV28 and TRBJ2-7; D not resolved. This CDR3 has 15 residues. Germline CDR1 is MDHEN and CDR2 is SYDVKM. The V end was cut by 6 bases, the J end by 3 bases, with 18 bases between. CDR3 coding DNA: TGTGCCAGCAGGACCGAACCGCAGCCGTACTACGAGCAGTACTTC. As protein: CASRTEPQPYYEQYF.

This sequence joins TRBV6-5 and TRBJ1-2; a weak D match, TRBD1 (5 bases). There are 13 residues in the CDR3. Trimming took 8 bases from V and 8 from J, leaving 18 bases between them. CDR1 MNHEY and CDR2 SVGAGI come from the germline V gene. CDR3 sequence reads: CASRRGPPAGYTF. CDR3 nucleotide sequence: TGTGCCAGCCGACGGGGCCCCCCGGCGGGCTACACCTTC.

The V gene is TRBV4-2, the J gene TRBJ2-7; TRBD1 matches 12 bases. The germline V gene has CDR1 LGHNA and CDR2 YNFKEQ. The V gene end was trimmed by 0 bases and the J gene end by 6 bases; junction bases not matched to a gene: 3. There are 15 residues in the CDR3. CDR3 protein: CASSQEGQGAAEQYF. The CDR3 coding sequence is TGTGCCAGCAGCCAAGAGGGACAGGGGGCGGCCGAGCAGTACTTC.

The V call is TRBV6-6, the J call TRBJ2-7; D uncertain. CDR1 is MNHNY and CDR2 is SVGAGI in the germline V gene (reference sequence). The germline V and J ends were trimmed by 4 bases and 0 bases, with 13 bases remaining between them. The CDR3 has 15 amino acids. The CDR3 is CASSSIHTASYEQYF. CDR3 bases: TGTGCCAGCAGTTCTATCCACACAGCCTCCTACGAGCAGTACTTC.

This chain uses TRBV7-6 with TRBJ1-5; D is unclear. The CDR3 consists of 15 residues. V lost 1 base, J lost 5 bases, and 12 bases lay in between. In germline, CDR1 is SGHVS, CDR2 FNYEAQ. CDR3 amino acids: CASSLEREDHQPQHF. The CDR3 DNA sequence: TGTGCCAGCAGCTTAGAACGGGAGGACCATCAGCCCCAGCATTTT.

This chain joins TRBV13 and TRBJ1-5; D uncertain. Germline V gene lookup returns CDR1 PRHDT and CDR2 FYEKMQ (reference sequence). This CDR3 comprises 13 residues. The V gene lost 0 bases and the J gene lost 5 bases, with 5 bases spanning the gap. The CDR3 loop is CASSLGSDQPQHF. In nucleotides, the CDR3 is TGTGCCAGCAGCTTAGGGTCAGATCAGCCCCAGCATTTT.

The genes are TRBV6-1 and TRBJ1-2, with 9 bases that match TRBD1. In germline, CDR1 is MNHNS, CDR2 SASEGT. V shed 6 bases and J 2 bases; nucleotides not matched to a gene: 4. The CDR3 has 14 amino acids. DNA of the CDR3: TGTGCCAGCAGCCTCGGACAGGGGAACTATGGCTACACCTTC. Its protein is CASSLGQGNYGYTF.

This clone appeared a single time. CDR3 protein: CASLSWVTRSADTQYF. The CDR3, as DNA: TGTGCCAGCCTGAGCTGGGTCACTAGGTCGGCAGATACGCAGTATTTT. This sequence joins TRBV5-6 and TRBJ2-3, with D maybe TRBD2 (5 bases). CDR1 SGHDT and CDR2 YYEEEE come from the germline V gene. Trimming left V 7 bases short and J 4 bases short, with 22 bases between. The CDR3 consists of 16 residues.

This clone was observed a handful of times. This specimen includes other DNA sequences encoding the same CDR3. The chain has TRBV28 and TRBJ1-5; D is undetermined. V lost 4 bases to trimming and J lost 3 bases, with 4 bases between them. The CDR3 sequence is 12 residues long. Germline loops: CDR1 MDHEN, CDR2 SYDVKM. The CDR3, as DNA: TGTGCCAGCAGTTCCCCCAATCAGCCCCAGCATTTT. Translating it yields CASSSPNQPQHF.

The V and J genes are TRBV6-1 and TRBJ2-7, with 7 nucleotides matching TRBD1. The CDR3 consists of 15 residues. V lost 6 bases and J lost 0; bases outside the gene matches: 8. Germline lookup yields CDR1 MNHNS and CDR2 SASEGT. CDR3 region: CASRETGWPSYEQYF. The DNA of the CDR3 is TGTGCCAGCAGGGAGACAGGGTGGCCCTCCTACGAGCAGTACTTC.

The chain has TRBV6-6 and TRBJ2-5; the match to TRBD2 covers 7 bases. Trimming cost V 5 bases and J 5 bases; bases outside gene matches: 5. Looked up from germline, CDR1 is MNHNY and CDR2 is SVGAGI (reference sequence). The CDR3 consists of 13 residues. The CDR3 protein is CASSQGRVETQYF. The CDR3 DNA follows: TGTGCCAGCAGTCAAGGGAGGGTGGAGACCCAGTACTTC.

The genes are TRBV5-4 and TRBJ2-6; no clear D. The CDR3 is 12 amino acids. V lost 2 bases to trimming and J lost 6 bases, with 3 bases between them. CDR1 is SGHNT and CDR2 is YYREEE in the germline V gene (reference sequence). CDR3 bases: TGTGCCAGCAGCTTCAAGGCCAACGTCCTGACTTTC. This sequence encodes CASSFKANVLTF.

The rearrangement links TRBV2 to TRBJ1-2; a possible D gene is TRBD1 (5 bases). The CDR3 sequence is 13 residues long. V was shortened by 8 bases and J by 4 bases, with 14 bases between the two germline ends. Germline V lookup: CDR1 SNHLY, CDR2 FYNNEI. The chain's CDR3 is CASLLGQSYGYTF. The CDR3 DNA reads as TGTGCCAGCCTACTCGGACAAAGCTATGGCTACACCTTC.

A single count supports this clone. This chain uses TRBV6-6 with TRBJ2-7; 10 nucleotides line up with TRBD2. V lost 6 bases and J lost 4; bases outside the gene matches: 12. Germline assignment: CDR1 MNHNY and CDR2 SVGAGI (reference sequence). The CDR3 consists of 16 residues. CDR3 in DNA: TGTGCCAGCAGCCCCCAGCTAGCGGGAGTTGGATACGAGCAGTACTTC. Amino acids: CASSPQLAGVGYEQYF.

V gene TRBV30 combines with J gene TRBJ1-1; D uncertain. V was shortened by 0 bases and J by 5 bases, with 7 bases between the two germline ends. Germline assignment: CDR1 GTSNPN and CDR2 SVGIG (reference sequence). The CDR3 has 12 amino acids. DNA for the CDR3: TGTGCCTGGAGTGTCTTGGGTACTGAAGCTTTCTTT. It specifies CAWSVLGTEAFF.

To note about this clone: The sample contains more than one DNA sequence encoding this CDR3. The rearrangement uses TRBV10-3 and TRBJ2-7; TRBD1 matches 11 bases. The V and J ends lost 6 bases and 3 bases, in that order; junction bases with no gene match: 4. The CDR3 consists of 14 residues. Germline V lookup: CDR1 ENHRY, CDR2 SYGVKD. The chain's CDR3 is CAISAGTGGYEQYF. The CDR3 nucleotides are TGTGCCATCAGCGCCGGGACAGGGGGCTACGAGCAGTACTTC.

This chain uses TRBV6-1 with TRBJ2-2; D is ambiguous. CDR1 and CDR2 (germline): MNHNS, SASEGT. This CDR3 comprises 15 residues. Deletions cut 6 bases from V and 0 bases from J, with 11 bases between. The CDR3 spells CASRPPEPNTGELFF. DNA for the CDR3: TGTGCCAGCAGACCTCCAGAACCGAACACCGGGGAGCTGTTTTTT.

The V and J genes are TRBV19 and TRBJ2-2; no definite D call. The ends were cut back, 5 bases at V and 7 bases at J, with 8 bases in the middle. The V gene's germline CDR1 is LNHDA and CDR2 SQIVND (reference sequence). The length of the CDR3 is 12 residues. CDR3 residues: CASSSINGELFF. CDR3 in DNA: TGTGCCAGTAGTTCCATCAACGGGGAGCTGTTTTTT. Full variable domain (missing parts from reference TRBV19 and TRBJ2-2): DGGITQSPKYLFRKEGQNVTLSCEQNLNHDAMYWYRQDPGQGLRLIYYSQIVNDFQKGDIAEGYSVSREKKESFPLTVTSAQKNPTAFYLCASSSINGELFFGEGSRLTVL.

V gene TRBV7-9 combines with J gene TRBJ2-1, with 7 bases fitting TRBD1. This CDR3 has 14 amino acids. In germline, CDR1 is SEHNR, CDR2 FQNEAQ (reference sequence). V trimming: 4 bases; J trimming: 0 bases; junction bases outside the gene matches: 0. The CDR3 loop is CASSYRGSYNEQFF. The CDR3 coding sequence is TGTGCCAGCAGCTACAGGGGCTCCTACAATGAGCAGTTCTTC.

The V gene is TRBV29-1, the J gene TRBJ1-2; tentatively, D is TRBD1 (6 bases). Germline V gives CDR1 SQVTM, CDR2 ANQGSEA. The germline V and J ends were trimmed by 2 bases and 4 bases, with 8 bases remaining between them. The CDR3 is made up of 12 amino acids. DNA of the CDR3: TGCAGCGTTGAAACAGGGACCTATGGCTACACCTTC. Protein: CSVETGTYGYTF.

This chain connects TRBV5-1 to TRBJ2-7; TRBD2 aligns across 12 bases. Per the germline V gene, CDR1 is SGHRS and CDR2 is YFSETQ. V shed 4 bases, J shed 2 bases, and the junction held 4 bases outside the gene matches. The CDR3 spans 15 residues. The CDR3 spells CASSVGLAGPYEQYF. CDR3 bases: TGCGCCAGCAGCGTCGGACTAGCGGGACCCTACGAGCAGTACTTC. Complete variable domain (other parts from reference TRBV5-1 and TRBJ2-7): KAGVTQTPRYLIKTRGQQVTLSCSPISGHRSVSWYQQTPGQGLQFLFEYFSETQRNKGNFPGRFSGRQFSNSRSEMNVSTLELGDSALYLCASSVGLAGPYEQYFGPGTRLTVT.